The 8 T cell receptor beta chains in this list originate from one sample, sequenced in a study of cytomegalovirus exposure and HLA in healthy donors. Primers for the PCR totalled 60 Vbeta and 13 Jbeta. Generated by immunoSEQ multiplex PCR, the TCRdb table keeps only in-frame clones and is missing some. This sample has around 110,000 clones, with around 85% found just once. The specimen was PBMCs. Source of these receptors: a man between 60 and 75 years old in good health and CMV-seronegative.

The rearrangement links TRBV6-4 to TRBJ1-5, with no clear D. Germline lookup yields CDR1 MRHNA and CDR2 SNTAGT. CDR3 length: 14 amino acids. V was clipped by 4 bases and J by 2 bases, with 9 bases between them. The DNA of the CDR3 is TGTGCCAGCAGTGTGCGTAAAGGCAATCAGCCCCAGCATTTT. Amino acids: CASSVRKGNQPQHF.

This sequence joins TRBV18 and TRBJ2-1; 7 bases are shared with TRBD1. Germline V CDR1 and CDR2: KGHSH, LQKENI. CDR3 length: 14 residues. The trim removed 2 bases at V and 7 bases at J, leaving 5 bases unmatched. CDR3 sequence: CASSPDRAANEQFF. For the CDR3, the DNA is TGTGCCAGCTCACCAGACAGGGCTGCTAATGAGCAGTTCTTC.

The rearrangement links TRBV4-3 to TRBJ1-4; TRBD1 aligns across 9 bases. Losses at the gene ends were 1 base for V and 2 bases for J; bases not matched to a gene: 8. Per the germline V gene, CDR1 is LGHNA and CDR2 is YSLEER. The CDR3 contains 18 residues. The CDR3 here is CASSQGTGGRKTNEKLFF. The CDR3 DNA reads as TGCGCCAGCAGCCAAGGTACAGGGGGCCGTAAGACTAATGAAAAACTGTTTTTT.

This rearrangement joins TRBV5-5 to TRBJ1-4; 8 nucleotides line up with TRBD1. Germline CDR1 SGHKS, CDR2 YYEKEE (reference sequence). J gave up 7 bases and V 6 bases, and 11 bases lay outside the gene matches. This CDR3 is built from 15 residues. CDR3 in DNA: TGTGCCAGCAACAATATCCGGACAGGGTTTGAAAAACTGTTTTTT. Protein sequence: CASNNIRTGFEKLFF.

The V gene is TRBV2, the J gene TRBJ1-5, with a possible D match to TRBD1 (5 bases). Deletions cut 3 bases from V and 7 bases from J, with 7 bases between. The CDR3 consists of 12 residues. CDR1 is SNHLY, CDR2 FYNNEI, per germline. Written as DNA, the CDR3 is TGTGCCAGCAGTGAGGGGGGGCAGCCCCAGCATTTT. Amino acids: CASSEGGQPQHF.

In the case of this clone: This CDR3 is also generated by other DNA sequences in the sample. The chain links TRBV5-1 to TRBJ1-1; D is possibly TRBD1 (5 bases). Germline CDR1 SGHRS, CDR2 YFSETQ. The CDR3 contains 14 residues. V was shortened by 0 bases and J by 1 base, with 7 bases between the two germline ends. CDR3 DNA sequence: TGCGCCAGCAGCTTGGGGGGCGGGAACACTGAAGCTTTCTTT. This sequence encodes CASSLGGGNTEAFF.

This clone turned up a few times. The chain joins TRBV5-6 to TRBJ2-5, with 8 bases that match TRBD1. The CDR3 consists of 19 residues. Trimming took 0 bases from V and 5 from J; bases not matched to a gene: 18. Germline V gene lookup returns CDR1 SGHDT and CDR2 YYEEEE. The CDR3 protein is CASSLAPGTGPRWMETQYF. The CDR3 DNA reads TGTGCCAGCAGCTTGGCCCCCGGGACAGGTCCCAGGTGGATGGAGACCCAGTACTTC.

The chain employs TRBV7-3 and TRBJ1-1; 8 positions match TRBD1. In germline, CDR1 is SGHTA, CDR2 FQGTGA. V trimming: 2 bases; J trimming: 5 bases; junction bases outside the gene matches: 7. This CDR3 region has 15 residues. The DNA for the CDR3 is TGTGCCAGCAGCTTATCCGGACAGGGAGGAACTGAAGCTTTCTTT. Translating gives CASSLSGQGGTEAFF.